This TCR beta chain emerged from a study of shared clonotypes between healthy human individuals. Across the study: CD4 naive cells filled three plates per donor, CD4 memory three, CD8 naive two and CD8 memory one.

TCRdb's table, derived via immunoSEQ multiplex PCR, lists solely in-frame clones and lacks some. The table shows 2 million to 3 million clones, with roughly 93% occurring only once. The origin of this receptor is a man aged 18 to 29 in good health. Some clones in this sample may be carry-over from other donors' samples. Input material: naive CD4+ T cells from PBMCs. Noted subset: CD45RA+ positively selected.

The DNA for the CDR3 is TGTGCCAGCTCACACAGGGAAAGCAATCAGCCCCAGCATTTT. Translated: CASSHRESNQPQHF. V gene TRBV18 combines with J gene TRBJ1-5; tentative D call: TRBD1 (6 bases). The CDR3 consists of 14 residues. The V gene lost 4 bases and the J gene lost 1 base, with 8 bases spanning the gap. Germline lookup yields CDR1 KGHSH and CDR2 LQKENI.